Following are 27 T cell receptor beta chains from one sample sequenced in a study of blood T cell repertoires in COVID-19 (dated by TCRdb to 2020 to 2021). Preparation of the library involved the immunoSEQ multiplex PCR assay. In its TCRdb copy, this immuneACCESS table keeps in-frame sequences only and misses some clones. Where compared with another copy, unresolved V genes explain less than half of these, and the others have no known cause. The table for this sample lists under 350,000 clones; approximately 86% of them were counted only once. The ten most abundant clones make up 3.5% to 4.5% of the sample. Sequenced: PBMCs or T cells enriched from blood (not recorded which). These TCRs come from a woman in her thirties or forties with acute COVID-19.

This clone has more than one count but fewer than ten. CDR3 coding DNA: TGTGCCAGCAGTGAACGTTTTTTCGGGACTGAAGCTTTCTTT. Its protein is CASSERFFGTEAFF. This sequence joins TRBV25-1 and TRBJ1-1; no definite D call. The germline V and J ends were trimmed by 2 bases and 5 bases, with 12 bases remaining between them. Per germline, CDR1 MGHDK and CDR2 SYGVNS. The CDR3 contains 14 residues.

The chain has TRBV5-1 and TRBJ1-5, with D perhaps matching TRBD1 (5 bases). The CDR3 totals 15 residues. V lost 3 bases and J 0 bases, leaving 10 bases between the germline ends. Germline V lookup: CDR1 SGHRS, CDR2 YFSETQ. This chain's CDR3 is CASSYLDSSNQPQHF. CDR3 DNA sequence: TGCGCCAGCAGCTACCTCGACAGTAGCAATCAGCCCCAGCATTTT.

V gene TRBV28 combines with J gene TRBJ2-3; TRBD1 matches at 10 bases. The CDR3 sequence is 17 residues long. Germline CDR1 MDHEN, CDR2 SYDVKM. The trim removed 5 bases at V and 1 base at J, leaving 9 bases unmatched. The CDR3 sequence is CASSLLPGTGGTDTQYF. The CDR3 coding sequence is TGTGCCAGCAGTCTACTACCCGGGACAGGGGGCACAGATACGCAGTATTTT.

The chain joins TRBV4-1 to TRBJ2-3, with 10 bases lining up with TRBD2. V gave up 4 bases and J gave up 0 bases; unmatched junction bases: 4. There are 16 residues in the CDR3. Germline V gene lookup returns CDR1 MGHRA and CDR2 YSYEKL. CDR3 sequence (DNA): TGCGCCAGCAGCCCAAGACTAGCGGGTAGCACAGATACGCAGTATTTT. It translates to CASSPRLAGSTDTQYF.

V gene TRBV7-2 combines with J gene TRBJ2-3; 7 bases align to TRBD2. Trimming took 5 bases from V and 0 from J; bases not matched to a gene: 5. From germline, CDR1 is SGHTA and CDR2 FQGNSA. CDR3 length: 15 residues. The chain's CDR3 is CASSLLAWSTDTQYF. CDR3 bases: TGTGCCAGCAGCCTACTAGCGTGGAGCACAGATACGCAGTATTTT. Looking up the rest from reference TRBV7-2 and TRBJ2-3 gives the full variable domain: GAGVSQSPSNKVTEKGKDVELRCDPISGHTALYWYRQSLGQGLEFLIYFQGNSAPDKSGLPSDRFSAERTGGSVSTLTIQRTQQEDSAVYLCASSLLAWSTDTQYFGPGTRLTVL.

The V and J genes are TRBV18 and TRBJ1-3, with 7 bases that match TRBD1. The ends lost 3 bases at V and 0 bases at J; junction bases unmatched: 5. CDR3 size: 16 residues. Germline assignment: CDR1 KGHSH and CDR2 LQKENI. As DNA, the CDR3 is TGTGCCAGCTCACCTAAGGACAGGATCTCTGGAAACACCATATATTTT. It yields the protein CASSPKDRISGNTIYF.

The CDR3 sequence is CASQTTTGNHEQYF. Here the CDR3 DNA reads TGTGCCAGCCAAACTACGACAGGGAACCACGAGCAGTACTTC. The V and J genes are TRBV11-2 and TRBJ2-7; 7 bases are a match to TRBD1. After removal of 8 bases from V and 5 bases from J, the junction contained 12 bases not matched to a gene. Germline loops: CDR1 SGHAT, CDR2 FQNNGV. The CDR3 runs 14 residues. Variable domain in full (rest from reference TRBV11-2 and TRBJ2-7): EAGVAQSPRYKIIEKRQSVAFWCNPISGHATLYWYQQILGQGPKLLIQFQNNGVVDDSQLPKDRFSAERLKGVDSTLKIQPAKLEDSAVYLCASQTTTGNHEQYFGPGTRLTVT.

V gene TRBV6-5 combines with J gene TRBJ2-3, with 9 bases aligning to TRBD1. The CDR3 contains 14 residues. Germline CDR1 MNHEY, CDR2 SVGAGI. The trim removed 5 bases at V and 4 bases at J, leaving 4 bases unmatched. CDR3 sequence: CASSRQGGPDTQYF. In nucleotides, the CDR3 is TGTGCCAGCAGTAGACAGGGGGGGCCAGATACGCAGTATTTT.

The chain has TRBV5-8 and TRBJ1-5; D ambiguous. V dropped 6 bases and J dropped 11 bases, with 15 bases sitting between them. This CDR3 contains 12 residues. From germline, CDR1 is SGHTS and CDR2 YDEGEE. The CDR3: CASNTWGGSQHF. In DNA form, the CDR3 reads TGTGCCAGCAACACATGGGGAGGGTCCCAGCATTTT.

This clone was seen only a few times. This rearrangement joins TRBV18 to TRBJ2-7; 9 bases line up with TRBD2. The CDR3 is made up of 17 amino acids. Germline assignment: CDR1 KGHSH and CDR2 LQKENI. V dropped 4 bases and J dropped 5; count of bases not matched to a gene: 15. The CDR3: CASSRPGLAISPDEQYF. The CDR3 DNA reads TGTGCCAGCTCACGACCGGGACTAGCAATCTCCCCCGACGAGCAGTACTTC.

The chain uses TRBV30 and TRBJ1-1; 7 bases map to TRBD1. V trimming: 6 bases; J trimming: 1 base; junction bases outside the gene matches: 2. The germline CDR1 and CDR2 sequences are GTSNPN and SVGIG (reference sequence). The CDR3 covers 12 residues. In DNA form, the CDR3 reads TGTGCCTGCGGACAGGAGAACACTGAAGCTTTCTTT. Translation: CACGQENTEAFF.

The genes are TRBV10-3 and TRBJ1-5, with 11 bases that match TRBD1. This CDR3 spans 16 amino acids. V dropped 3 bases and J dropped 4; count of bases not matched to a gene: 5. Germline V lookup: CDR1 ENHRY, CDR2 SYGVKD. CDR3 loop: CAISETGTGGNQPQHF. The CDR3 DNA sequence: TGTGCCATCAGTGAAACCGGGACAGGGGGAAATCAGCCCCAGCATTTT.

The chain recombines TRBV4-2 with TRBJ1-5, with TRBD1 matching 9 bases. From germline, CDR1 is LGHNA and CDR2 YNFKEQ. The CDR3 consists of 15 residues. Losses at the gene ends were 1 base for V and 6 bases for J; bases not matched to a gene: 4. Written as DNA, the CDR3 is TGTGCCAGCAGCCAAGGGACAGGGGATGGTCAGCCCCAGCATTTT. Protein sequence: CASSQGTGDGQPQHF.

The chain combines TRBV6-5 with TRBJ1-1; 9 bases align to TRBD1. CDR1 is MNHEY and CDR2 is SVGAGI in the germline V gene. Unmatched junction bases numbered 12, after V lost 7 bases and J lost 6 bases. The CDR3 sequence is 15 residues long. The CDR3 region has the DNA TGTGCCAGCAAGAAGGGACAGGGTTGGGGATCTGAAGCTTTCTTT. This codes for CASKKGQGWGSEAFF.

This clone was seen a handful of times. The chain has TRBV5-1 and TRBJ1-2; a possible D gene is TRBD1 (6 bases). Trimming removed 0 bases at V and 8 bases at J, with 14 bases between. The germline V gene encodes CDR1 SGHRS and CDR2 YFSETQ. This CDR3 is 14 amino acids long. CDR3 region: CASSLDGQPIGYTF. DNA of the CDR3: TGCGCCAGCAGCTTGGATGGACAGCCTATCGGCTACACCTTC. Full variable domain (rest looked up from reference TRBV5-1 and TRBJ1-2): KAGVTQTPRYLIKTRGQQVTLSCSPISGHRSVSWYQQTPGQGLQFLFEYFSETQRNKGNFPGRFSGRQFSNSRSEMNVSTLELGDSALYLCASSLDGQPIGYTFGSGTRLTVV.

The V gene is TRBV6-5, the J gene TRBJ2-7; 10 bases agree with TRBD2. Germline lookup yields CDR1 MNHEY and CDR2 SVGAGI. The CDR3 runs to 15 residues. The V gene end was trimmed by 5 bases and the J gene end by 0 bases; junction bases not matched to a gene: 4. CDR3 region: CASSRLAGASYEQYF. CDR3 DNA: TGTGCCAGCAGTCGACTAGCGGGCGCCTCCTACGAGCAGTACTTC.

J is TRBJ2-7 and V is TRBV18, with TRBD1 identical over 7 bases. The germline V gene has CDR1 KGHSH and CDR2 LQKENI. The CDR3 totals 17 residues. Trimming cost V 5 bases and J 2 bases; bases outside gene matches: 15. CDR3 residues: CASSAGTGTAIAYEQYF. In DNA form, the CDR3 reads TGTGCCAGCTCAGCAGGAACCGGGACAGCAATAGCCTACGAGCAGTACTTC.

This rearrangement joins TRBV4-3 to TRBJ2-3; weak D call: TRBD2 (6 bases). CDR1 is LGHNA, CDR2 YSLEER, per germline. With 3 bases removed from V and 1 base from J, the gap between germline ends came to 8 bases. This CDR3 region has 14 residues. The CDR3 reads CASSQTGGTDTQYF. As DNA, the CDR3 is TGCGCCAGCAGCCAGACGGGGGGCACAGATACGCAGTATTTT.

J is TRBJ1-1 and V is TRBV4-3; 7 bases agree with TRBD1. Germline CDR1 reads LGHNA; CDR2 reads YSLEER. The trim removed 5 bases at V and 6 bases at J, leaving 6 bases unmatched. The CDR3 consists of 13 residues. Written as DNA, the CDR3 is TGCGCCAGCAGCACTACAGGGGTGGCTGAAGCTTTCTTT. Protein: CASSTTGVAEAFF.

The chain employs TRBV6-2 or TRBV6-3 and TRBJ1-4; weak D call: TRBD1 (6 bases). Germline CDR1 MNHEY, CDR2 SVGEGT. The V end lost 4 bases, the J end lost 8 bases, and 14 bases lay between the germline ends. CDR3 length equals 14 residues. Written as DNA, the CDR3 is TGTGCCAGCAGTTCGTCTTTTACAGGGGAAAAACTGTTTTTT. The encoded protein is CASSSSFTGEKLFF.

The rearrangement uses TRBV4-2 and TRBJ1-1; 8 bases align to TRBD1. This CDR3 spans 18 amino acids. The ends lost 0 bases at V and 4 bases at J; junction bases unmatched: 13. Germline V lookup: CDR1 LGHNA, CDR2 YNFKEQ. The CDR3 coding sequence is TGTGCCAGCAGCCAAGAACCCCCGGGAGGACAGGGAGGCACTGAAGCTTTCTTT. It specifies CASSQEPPGGQGGTEAFF.

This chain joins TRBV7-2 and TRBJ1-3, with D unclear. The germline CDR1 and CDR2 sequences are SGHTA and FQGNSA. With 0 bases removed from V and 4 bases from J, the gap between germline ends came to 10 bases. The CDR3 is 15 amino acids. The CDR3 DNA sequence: TGTGCCAGCAGCTTAGCCGGGAGAGTGGGAAACACCATATATTTT. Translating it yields CASSLAGRVGNTIYF. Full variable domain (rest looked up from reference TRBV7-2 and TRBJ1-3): GAGVSQSPSNKVTEKGKDVELRCDPISGHTALYWYRQSLGQGLEFLIYFQGNSAPDKSGLPSDRFSAERTGGSVSTLTIQRTQQEDSAVYLCASSLAGRVGNTIYFGEGSWLTVV.

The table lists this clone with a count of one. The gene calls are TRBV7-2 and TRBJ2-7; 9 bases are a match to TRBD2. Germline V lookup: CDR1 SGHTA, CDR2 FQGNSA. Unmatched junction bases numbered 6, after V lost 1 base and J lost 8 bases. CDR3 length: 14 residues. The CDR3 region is CASSLGGGDLKQYF. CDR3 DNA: TGTGCCAGCAGCTTAGGCGGGGGGGACCTAAAGCAGTACTTC.

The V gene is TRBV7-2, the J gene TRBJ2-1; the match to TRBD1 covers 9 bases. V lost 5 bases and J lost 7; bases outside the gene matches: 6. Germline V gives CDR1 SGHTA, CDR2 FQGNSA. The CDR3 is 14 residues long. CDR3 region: CASSRDRAVNEQFF. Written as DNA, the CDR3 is TGTGCCAGCAGCCGGGACAGGGCTGTTAATGAGCAGTTCTTC. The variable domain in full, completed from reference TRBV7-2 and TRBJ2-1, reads GAGVSQSPSNKVTEKGKDVELRCDPISGHTALYWYRQSLGQGLEFLIYFQGNSAPDKSGLPSDRFSAERTGGSVSTLTIQRTQQEDSAVYLCASSRDRAVNEQFFGPGTRLTVL.

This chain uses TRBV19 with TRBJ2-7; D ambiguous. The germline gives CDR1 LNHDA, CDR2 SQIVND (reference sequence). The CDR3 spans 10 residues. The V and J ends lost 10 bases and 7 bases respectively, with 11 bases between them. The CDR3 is CAIPPSEQYF. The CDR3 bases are TGTGCCATCCCCCCGAGTGAGCAGTACTTC. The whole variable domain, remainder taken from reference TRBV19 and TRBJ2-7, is DGGITQSPKYLFRKEGQNVTLSCEQNLNHDAMYWYRQDPGQGLRLIYYSQIVNDFQKGDIAEGYSVSREKKESFPLTVTSAQKNPTAFYLCAIPPSEQYFGPGTRLTVT.

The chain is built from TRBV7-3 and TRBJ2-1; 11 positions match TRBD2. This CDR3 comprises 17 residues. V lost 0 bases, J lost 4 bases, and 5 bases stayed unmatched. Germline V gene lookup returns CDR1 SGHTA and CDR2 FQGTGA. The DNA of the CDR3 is TGTGCCAGCAGCTTAACGTTCGCTAGCGGGGGGTACAATGAGCAGTTCTTC. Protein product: CASSLTFASGGYNEQFF.

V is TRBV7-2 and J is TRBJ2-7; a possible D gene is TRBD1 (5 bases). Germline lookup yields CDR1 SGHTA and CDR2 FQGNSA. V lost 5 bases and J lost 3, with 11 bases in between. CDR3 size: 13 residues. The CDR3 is CASSGQDFYEQYF. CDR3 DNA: TGTGCCAGCAGCGGACAAGACTTCTACGAGCAGTACTTC.